This section outlines one T cell receptor beta chain sequence together with its context. Its specificity is not known. Unrecorded immune exposures were likely, despite nominal health at sampling. This sample is part of a study of cytomegalovirus exposure and HLA in healthy donors. General study results and limits: A later analysis linked a missense variant in DCLRE1C to the trimming of TCR beta V and J genes. Serostatus for CMV was the only available immune exposure information. Accurate HLA-A and HLA-B prediction from TCR beta sequences was reported for most subjects.

Trimming cost V 6 bases and J 5 bases; bases outside gene matches: 6. The CDR3 consists of 14 residues. CDR1 is LGHNA and CDR2 is YSLEER in the germline V gene. 13 Jbeta primers and 60 Vbeta primers were used for the PCR. TCRdb's copy holds only in-frame clones and misses some; the assay was immunoSEQ multiplex PCR. The sample shows 85,000 to 100,000 clones, over 65% of them seen only once. The V call is TRBV4-3, the J call TRBJ2-2; TRBD2 aligns across 7 bases. This clonotype was sampled from a woman in her sixties in good health and CMV-seronegative. Sequencing was done on a sample of PBMCs. The CDR3 region has the DNA TGCGCCAGCAGGGGGGACTACGGGACCGGGGAGCTGTTTTTT. Its protein is CASRGDYGTGELFF.